This TCR beta chain was sequenced for a study of blood T cell repertoires in COVID-19. Study overall: Researchers got acute and convalescent COVID-19 samples from the United States, Italy and Spain.

Original data processing: Amplification from reference gene primers served as the basis for estimated nucleated cell counts. Sequencing was performed with immunoSEQ multiplex PCR; in TCRdb, only in-frame clones are kept and a portion is missing. The DNA was the basis for D and trimming; V, J and clone size are from that table. Among approximately 280,000 clones listed, about 82% were seen once. Germline CDR1 and CDR2: LGHDT and YNNKEL (reference sequence). The CDR3 is 15 residues long. J lost 6 bases, V lost 2 bases, and 3 bases had no gene match. Sequencing was carried out using peripheral blood. V gene TRBV3-1 (or the pseudogene TRBV3-2) combines with J gene TRBJ2-2; 10 bases match TRBD2. The source of this sequence is a man in his fifties with active or convalescent COVID-19. DNA for the CDR3: TGTGCCAGCAGCCAAAAAGCGGGAGGGTCCGGGGAGCTGTTTTTT. Translated, it gives CASSQKAGGSGELFF.